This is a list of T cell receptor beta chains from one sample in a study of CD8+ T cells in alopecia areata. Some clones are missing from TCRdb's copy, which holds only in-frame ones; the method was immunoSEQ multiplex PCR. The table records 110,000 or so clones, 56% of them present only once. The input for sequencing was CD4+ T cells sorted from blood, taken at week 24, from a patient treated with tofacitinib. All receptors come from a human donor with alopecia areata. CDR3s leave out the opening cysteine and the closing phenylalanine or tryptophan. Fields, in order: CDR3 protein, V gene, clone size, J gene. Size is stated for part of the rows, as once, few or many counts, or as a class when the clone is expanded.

SVEWQSNYGYT,TRBV29-1,few,TRBJ1-2
ASSDLGQGNEKLF,TRBV25-1,-,TRBJ1-4
ASSESGGGEKLF,TRBV25-1,-,TRBJ1-4
SVGEGVRRGYT,TRBV29-1,few,TRBJ1-2
ASRRGSNTQY,TRBV2,-,TRBJ2-3
ASIPWTGRNTEAF,TRBV7-2,few,TRBJ1-1
ASSEQNNYGYT,TRBV5-4,-,TRBJ1-2
ASSLDPGSDTDTQY,TRBV11-2,-,TRBJ2-3
ASSFGTSGYEQY,TRBV5-6,-,TRBJ2-7
ASSPALDTQY,TRBV25-1,-,TRBJ2-3
ASSLGWTGNQPQH,TRBV7-2,-,TRBJ1-5
ATSRGQGAYEQY,TRBV15,-,TRBJ2-7
ASSWAIVIETQY,TRBV7-8,few,TRBJ2-5
ASSVEPAMNTEAF,TRBV9,-,TRBJ1-1
ASSSLGTGYNSPLH,TRBV7-2,-,TRBJ1-6
ASSRRQRISSGANVLT,TRBV7-2,-,TRBJ2-6
SVGQMNTEAF,TRBV29-1,few,TRBJ1-1
ASSLEGVRYGYT,TRBV7-2,-,TRBJ1-2
ASSSTGMNNEQF,TRBV5-1,once,TRBJ2-1
ASRPVGGRPRGYT,TRBV4-1,few,TRBJ1-2
ASSQSAPEAF,TRBV23-1,-,TRBJ1-1
ASSFSVGAF,TRBV2,-,TRBJ1-1
ASSVIQRGPKNIQY,TRBV2,-,TRBJ2-4
ASSQGLQGGETQY,TRBV4-1,-,TRBJ2-5
ATQGDPGRETQY,TRBV10-3,once,TRBJ2-5
ASSLKVTGGYEQY,TRBV7-2,few,TRBJ2-7
ASSQDGRAAEAF,TRBV4-3,-,TRBJ1-1
SAEAQGAGETQY,TRBV29-1,-,TRBJ2-5
ASSAGHGLNYGYT,TRBV9,-,TRBJ1-2
ASREHPANEQF,TRBV6-1,-,TRBJ2-1
ASSLGHISNYGYT,TRBV5-6,-,TRBJ1-2
AGNRGYGTDTQY,TRBV30,-,TRBJ2-3
ASSETGTQSSLYGYT,TRBV2,-,TRBJ1-2
ASSPVTLTERGNEQY,TRBV28,-,TRBJ2-7
SVERAGGASDTQY,TRBV29-1,-,TRBJ2-3
ASKGTDSYEQY,TRBV6-5,few,TRBJ2-7
ASSLELAGSRREQY,TRBV5-1,-,TRBJ2-7
ASSLETYNEQF,TRBV2,-,TRBJ2-1
ASSDDRGREQY,TRBV7-2,once,TRBJ2-7
ASSSGGPSTDTQY,TRBV7-9,few,TRBJ2-3
ASSPDSHNSPLH,TRBV2,-,TRBJ1-6
ASSHLYGELF,TRBV6-6,-,TRBJ2-2
ASSPHRVGVTGANVLT,TRBV7-2,-,TRBJ2-6
ASSSRLGGQPQH,TRBV27,-,TRBJ1-5
ASSGQVYEQY,TRBV6-6,-,TRBJ2-7
ASSRLAGLFNEQF,TRBV4-1,few,TRBJ2-1
ASSSGQAGTDTQY,TRBV7-2,-,TRBJ2-3
ASSFRTGRTDTQY,TRBV27,few,TRBJ2-3
ASSPTGRMETQY,TRBV7-3,once,TRBJ2-5
ASSLGRGGSYEQY,TRBV11-2,-,TRBJ2-7
SVELQGGYEQY,TRBV29-1,few,TRBJ2-7
SVEPIRGGEQY,TRBV29-1,once,TRBJ2-7
ASSPTGIYEQY,TRBV9,-,TRBJ2-7
ASSYSRGSYNEQF,TRBV6-6,-,TRBJ2-1
ASSSRDGQPQH,TRBV7-2,-,TRBJ1-5
ASSERGVAQY,TRBV2,once,TRBJ2-3
AWRSGSINTEAF,TRBV30,few,TRBJ1-1
ASRPGTAIYGELF,TRBV7-2,-,TRBJ2-2
ASRLQGIEQF,TRBV7-2,-,TRBJ2-1
ATGYIKETQY,TRBV2,-,TRBJ2-5